Listed below are T cell receptor beta chains from one sample, sequenced in a study of T-cell reconstitution after alpha-beta-depleted transplantation in children. A single record per CDR3 protein comes from TCRdb applying MiXCR to the PCR reads. The sample holds hundreds of thousands of distinct CDR3 sequences; 16% are singletons and the top ten take approximately 1.1%. Material: PBMCs from the stem cell graft donor, obtained from the stem cell graft. These receptors were taken from a human donor who donated a stem cell graft to a child with acute myeloid leukemia. Both conserved end residues are trimmed from each CDR3. Not every row has a clone size; where given, it reads once, few, many or a size class.

CDR3: ASRFIGELF
V: TRBV7-9
size: -
J: TRBJ2-2

CDR3: SATRSNYGYT
V: TRBV20-1
size: many
J: TRBJ1-2

CDR3: ASSSTASGMNTEAF
V: TRBV13
size: many
J: TRBJ1-1

CDR3: SAGFRDRPGGYT
V: TRBV20-1
size: many
J: TRBJ1-2

CDR3: ATGNPRNEQF
V: TRBV12-3/TRBV12-4
size: many
J: TRBJ2-1

CDR3: ASSIPAGEKTEAF
V: TRBV5-1
size: few
J: TRBJ1-1

CDR3: SVQGPTGTGNTDTQY
V: TRBV20-1
size: -
J: TRBJ2-3

CDR3: SARPDRGQQNTEAF
V: TRBV20-1
size: many
J: TRBJ1-1

CDR3: ASSSLGMNTEAL
V: TRBV5-1
size: few
J: TRBJ1-1

CDR3: AISEGLAGSETQY
V: TRBV10-3
size: -
J: TRBJ2-5

CDR3: ASSLPLPGPTSALF
V: TRBV7-9
size: few
J: TRBJ1-4

CDR3: ASSIAGNNQPQH
V: TRBV19
size: -
J: TRBJ1-5

CDR3: SARDRKRDSNPTDTQY
V: TRBV20-1
size: many
J: TRBJ2-3

CDR3: ASSLGLDAVVGTGKETQY
V: TRBV12-3/TRBV12-4
size: few
J: TRBJ2-5

CDR3: ATSRETSGNQPQH
V: TRBV15
size: few
J: TRBJ1-5

CDR3: SAHNGGTQPQH
V: TRBV20-1
size: many
J: TRBJ1-5

CDR3: ASSWDRETYNEQF
V: TRBV7-2
size: -
J: TRBJ2-1

CDR3: ATSDLDMYNEQF
V: TRBV24-1
size: -
J: TRBJ2-1

CDR3: SVLGPSGLADEQY
V: TRBV29-1
size: many
J: TRBJ2-7

CDR3: SAISGGAYNEQF
V: TRBV20-1
size: many
J: TRBJ2-1

CDR3: ASSLVAGSSGELF
V: TRBV5-6
size: many
J: TRBJ2-2

CDR3: ASSLAPGQGNTEAF
V: TRBV7-2
size: many
J: TRBJ1-1

CDR3: ASSLAGTGDGGELF
V: TRBV7-2
size: few
J: TRBJ2-2